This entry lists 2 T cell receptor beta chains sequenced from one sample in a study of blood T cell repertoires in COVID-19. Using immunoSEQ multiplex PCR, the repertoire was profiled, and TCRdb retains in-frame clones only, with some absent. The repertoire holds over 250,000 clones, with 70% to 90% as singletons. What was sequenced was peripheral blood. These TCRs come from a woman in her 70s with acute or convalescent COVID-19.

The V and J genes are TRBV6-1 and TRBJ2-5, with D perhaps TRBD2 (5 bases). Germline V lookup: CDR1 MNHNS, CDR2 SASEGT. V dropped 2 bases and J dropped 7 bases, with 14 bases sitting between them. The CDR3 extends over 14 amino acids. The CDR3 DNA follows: TGTGCCAGCAGTGAATATGAGTCAGGAGGGACCCAGTACTTC. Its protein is CASSEYESGGTQYF.

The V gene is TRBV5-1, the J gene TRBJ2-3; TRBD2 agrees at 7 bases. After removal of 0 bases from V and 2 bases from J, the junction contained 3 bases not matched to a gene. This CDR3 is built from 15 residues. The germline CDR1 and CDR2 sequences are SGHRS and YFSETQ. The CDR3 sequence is CASSLARGDTDTQYF. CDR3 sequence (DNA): TGCGCCAGCAGCTTGGCACGGGGGGACACAGATACGCAGTATTTT.